This entry describes one T cell receptor beta chain. This sample stems from a study of blood T cell repertoires in COVID-19. Some clones are missing from TCRdb's copy, which holds only in-frame ones; the method was immunoSEQ multiplex PCR. The sample yields roughly 120,000 clones, 75% to 85% seen once. The CDR3 is 19 residues long. Per germline, CDR1 SEHNR and CDR2 FQNEAQ (reference sequence). Trimming took 4 bases from V and 2 from J, leaving 25 bases between them. This clonotype was obtained from a woman at least 80 years old with acute or convalescent COVID-19. Material for sequencing was peripheral blood. The chain combines TRBV7-9 with TRBJ2-3; possibly TRBD2 for D (7 bases). This CDR3 is CASSSPIWGGPIITDTQYF. Written as DNA, the CDR3 is TGTGCCAGCAGCTCCCCAATATGGGGGGGCCCCATAATCACAGATACGCAGTATTTT.